This T cell receptor beta chain derives from a study of a mutant IDH1 vaccine in newly diagnosed glioma (dated by TCRdb to the early 2020s). Background for the entire study: Eight vaccinations were administered to patients in weeks 1, 3, 5, 7, 11, 15, 19 and 23, corresponding to visits V03 through V10. Longitudinal TCRB deep sequencing was performed for some 25 treated patients wherever samples were available for exploratory analyses. Vaccination began 4-6 weeks after radiotherapy alone, or alongside temozolomide cycles in the chemotherapy-containing groups. Before enrollment, most patients had been given radiochemotherapy with temozolomide as standard therapy, while the rest had received either radiotherapy alone or temozolomide alone. The 32 treated patients were around 62% male and around 40% female, with a mean age of around 40 years. Peripheral blood was collected at six visits: V03 (baseline), V05, V07, V10, V12 and V13.

The time point label for this specimen denotes: week 23, last vaccination. Each vaccine dose was 300 ug of a 20-mer mutant IDH1 peptide in Montanide, given subcutaneously with topical imiquimod. Newly diagnosed WHO grade 3 or 4 IDH1-mutant astrocytomas showing loss of nuclear ATRX were present in the donors. The samples were drawn from NOA16, a multicentre, single-arm, open-label phase I trial in Germany that tested a mutant IDH1 peptide vaccine in humans for the first time. The DNeasy Blood and Tissue Kit was used to extract genomic DNA from EDTA blood for TCRB sequencing. Including the terminal cysteine and phenylalanine, the CDR3 comprises 14 residues. The sequence is cut down to CDR3 DNA, 42 bases in frame from base 1. The germline ends are 4 bases apart after V is trimmed by 1 base and J by 0 bases. Taken from the germline V gene, the CDR1 and CDR2 loops are SGHRS and YFSETQ. Points on this clone: The antigen this receptor binds is unknown. The record has no base qualities; no much larger clone is one base away.

Receptors were amplified or captured by the immunoSEQ multiplex PCR assay. Rearranged TCR beta chain sequences were amplified with the hsTCRB Kit following the manufacturer's protocol. TCRB libraries were sequenced on an Illumina MiSeq. Under the source paper's analysis protocol: The proprietary platform of the kit vendor was used for demultiplexing, trimming and gene mapping. What TCRdb holds here is the immuneACCESS table cut down to in-frame rearrangements. Part of the clones is not present; checked against another copy, under half of the missing clones reflect an unresolved V gene, and the others are unexplained. The DNA gave D and trimming, while V, J and clone size come from that table. This sample comprises around 30,000 clones, approximately 80% of them detected only once. Clones ranked in the top ten supply 8% to 9% of the sample. On the study overall, not on this receptor specifically: According to the authors, sample limitations meant that analyses of patient blood samples could not be reproduced. PBMC samples for TCRB deep sequencing were selected based on availability. Pseudoprogression seemed to be unrelated to changes in the top peripheral T cell clonotypes found by TCRB sequencing. Immune responses induced by the vaccine were seen in over 90% of patients across multiple MHC alleles.

The clonotype comes from a woman between 18 and 29 years old with glioma. The sequencing here drew on PBMCs, taken from a glioma patient whose treatment included an IDH1 peptide vaccine. In this chain, TRBV5-1 is recombined with TRBJ2-2; the D gene is unclear. DNA sequence: TGCGCCAGCAGCTTGATAGCGAACACCGGGGAGCTGTTTTTT. Its translation is CASSLIANTGELFF.